This T cell receptor (beta chain) was documented in a study of metastatic and nonmetastatic thyroid tumors. Using MiXCR, TCRdb re-called clones from the PCR reads. In the table there are about 4,700 clones, approximately 40% of which are singletons. Germline V gene sequence: CDR1 SGHNT, CDR2 YENEEA. V lost 2 bases to trimming and J lost 4 bases; unmatched junction nucleotides: 7. The CDR3 is 16 amino acids. Not a single patient had been given any form of treatment at any point before undergoing thyroid surgery. The source of this sequence is a male donor with papillary thyroid cancer or a benign thyroid nodule (not recorded which). Some clones in this sample may be carry-over from other donors' samples. The chain uses TRBV11-3 and TRBJ2-7, with 11 bases that match TRBD2. Sample: tumor tissue. The DNA of the CDR3 is TGTGCCAGCAGCTTATCCGGGACTAGCGGATCTTACGAGCAGTACTTC. It encodes CASSLSGTSGSYEQYF.